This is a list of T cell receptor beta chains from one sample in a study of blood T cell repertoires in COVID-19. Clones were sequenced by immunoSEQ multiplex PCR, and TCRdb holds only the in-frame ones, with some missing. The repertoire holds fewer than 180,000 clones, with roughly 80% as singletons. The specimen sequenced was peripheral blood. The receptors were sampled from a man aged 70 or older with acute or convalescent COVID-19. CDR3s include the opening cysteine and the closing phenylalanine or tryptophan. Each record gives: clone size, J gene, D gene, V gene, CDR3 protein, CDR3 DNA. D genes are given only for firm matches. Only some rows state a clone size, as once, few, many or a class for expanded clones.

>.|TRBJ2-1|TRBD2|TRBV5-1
CASSASGGGLQVSSYNEQFF
TGCGCCAGCAGCGCTAGCGGGGGGGGGCTTCAAGTCAGCTCCTACAATGAGCAGTTCTTC
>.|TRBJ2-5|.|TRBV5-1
CASSLGTNRETQYF
TGCGCCAGCAGCTTGGGGACTAACCGGGAGACCCAGTACTTC
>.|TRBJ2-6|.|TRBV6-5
CASSPLSSGANVLTF
TGTGCCAGCAGCCCCCTCAGCTCTGGGGCCAACGTCCTGACTTTC
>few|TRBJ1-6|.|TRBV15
CATSPRVTAALHF
TGTGCCACCAGCCCAAGAGTCACTGCCGCCCTCCACTTT
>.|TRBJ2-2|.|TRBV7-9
CASSFTYIGALNTGELFF
TGTGCCAGCAGCTTCACGTATATAGGGGCCCTCAACACCGGGGAGCTGTTTTTT
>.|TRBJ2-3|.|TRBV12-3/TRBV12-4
CASSQMGPQYF
TGTGCCAGCAGTCAAATGGGGCCGCAGTATTTT
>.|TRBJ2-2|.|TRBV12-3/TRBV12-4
CASSQGSTGELFF
TGTGCCAGCAGTCAGGGATCCACCGGGGAGCTGTTTTTT
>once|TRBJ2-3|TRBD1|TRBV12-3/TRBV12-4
CASSPTGSDTQYF
TGTGCCAGCAGCCCGACAGGGTCAGATACGCAGTATTTT
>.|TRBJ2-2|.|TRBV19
CASSMTQGSNTGELFF
TGTGCCAGTAGTATGACGCAGGGGTCGAACACCGGGGAGCTGTTTTTT
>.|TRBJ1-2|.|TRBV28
CASSRGGSSYGYTF
TGTGCCAGCAGTCGCGGGGGTTCAAGCTATGGCTACACCTTC
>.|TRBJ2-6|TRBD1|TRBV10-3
CAISEGTGSIGANVLTF
TGTGCCATCAGTGAGGGGACAGGCTCGATAGGGGCCAACGTCCTGACTTTC
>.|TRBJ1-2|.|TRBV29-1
CSVEDFRGILDYGYTF
TGCAGCGTTGAAGATTTCAGAGGGATCCTAGACTATGGCTACACCTTC
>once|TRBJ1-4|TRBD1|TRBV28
CASSQNDRDEKLFF
TGTGCCAGCAGCCAGAACGACAGGGACGAAAAACTGTTTTTT
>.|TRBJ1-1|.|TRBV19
CASSIYSLSGNTEAFF
TGTGCCAGTAGTATCTATTCCTTGTCAGGGAACACTGAAGCTTTCTTT
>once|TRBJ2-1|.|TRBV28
CASGTSYNEQFF
TGTGCCAGCGGTACTAGTTACAATGAGCAGTTCTTC
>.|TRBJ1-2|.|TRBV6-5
CASSYEARYGYTF
TGTGCCAGCAGTTACGAGGCCCGCTATGGCTACACCTTC
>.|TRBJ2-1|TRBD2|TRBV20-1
CSASPSAGGSEEQFF
TGCAGTGCTAGTCCTTCAGCGGGGGGGTCCGAGGAGCAGTTCTTC
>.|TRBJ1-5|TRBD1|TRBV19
CASSTLQGNQPQHF
TGTGCCAGTAGTACCCTACAGGGGAATCAGCCCCAGCATTTT
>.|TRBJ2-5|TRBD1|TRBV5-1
CASSWQGAVGETQYF
TGCGCCAGCAGCTGGCAGGGGGCCGTCGGAGAGACCCAGTACTTC
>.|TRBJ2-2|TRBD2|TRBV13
CASSSTSGRVTGELFF
TGTGCCAGCAGCTCGACTAGCGGGAGGGTCACCGGGGAGCTGTTTTTT